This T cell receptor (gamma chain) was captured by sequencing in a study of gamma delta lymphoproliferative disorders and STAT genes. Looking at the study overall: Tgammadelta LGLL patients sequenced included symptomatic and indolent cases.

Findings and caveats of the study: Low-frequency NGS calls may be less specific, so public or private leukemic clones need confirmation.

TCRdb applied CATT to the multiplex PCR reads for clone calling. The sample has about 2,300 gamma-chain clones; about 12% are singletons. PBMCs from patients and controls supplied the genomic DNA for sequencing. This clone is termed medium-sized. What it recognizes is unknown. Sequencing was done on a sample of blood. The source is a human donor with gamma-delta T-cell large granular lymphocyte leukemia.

The CDR3 coding sequence is TGTGCTGCGTGGAAGCTGTGGGGTTGGTTCAAGATATTT. Encoded protein: CAAWKLWGWFKIF. This chain links TRGV10 with TRGJP1. As TCRdb names no J gene, one was assigned here on the basis of a DNA match to germline. TRGV10 carries the ORF label, with uncertain function. Trimming cost V 8 bases and J 8 bases; bases outside gene matches: 9. The CDR3 is 13 residues long.